The rows below give T cell receptor beta chains drawn from one sample of a study of human T cells and chemical hapten exposure. TCRdb re-called the reads with MiXCR, one entry per CDR3 protein. The sample shows around 120,000 distinct CDR3 sequences, about 8.9% of them seen only once. Sequenced sample: whole blood. These TCRs come from a human donor in good health. Some clones in this sample may be carry-over from other donors' samples. The CDR3 runs from the conserved cysteine through the conserved F or W. A D gene is named only where the DNA matches it firmly. The size field is filled for only some rows; it gives once, few, many or a size class.

CDR3 protein: CSVEWPVGPGYTF; CDR3 DNA: TGCAGCGTTGAATGGCCAGTAGGTCCGGGCTACACCTTC; V gene: TRBV29-1; D gene: .; J gene: TRBJ1-2; clone size: .
CDR3 protein: CASSQDLVGGGNTDTQYF; CDR3 DNA: TGCGCCAGCAGCCAAGATCTTGTCGGCGGGGGGAACACAGATACGCAGTATTTT; V gene: TRBV4-3; D gene: TRBD2; J gene: TRBJ2-3; clone size: .
CDR3 protein: CAISESVEANNYGYTF; CDR3 DNA: TGTGCCATCAGTGAGTCGGTAGAGGCAAACAACTATGGCTACACCTTC; V gene: TRBV10-3; D gene: .; J gene: TRBJ1-2; clone size: many
CDR3 protein: CATVNRGTQYF; CDR3 DNA: TGTGCCACCGTCAATAGGGGTACGCAGTATTTT; V gene: TRBV10-3; D gene: .; J gene: TRBJ2-3; clone size: .
CDR3 protein: CASSLAGPKNTEAFF; CDR3 DNA: TGTGCCAGCAGCTTAGCAGGACCCAAGAACACTGAAGCTTTCTTT; V gene: TRBV7-9; D gene: .; J gene: TRBJ1-1; clone size: few
CDR3 protein: CASSQDSVGISYEQYF; CDR3 DNA: TGTGCCAGCAGCCAAGATTCGGTGGGGATCTCCTACGAGCAGTACTTC; V gene: TRBV4-2; D gene: .; J gene: TRBJ2-7; clone size: once
CDR3 protein: CASSLLTGGASEAFF; CDR3 DNA: TGTGCCAGCAGCTTACTGACAGGGGGCGCGTCTGAAGCTTTCTTT; V gene: TRBV3-1; D gene: TRBD1; J gene: TRBJ1-1; clone size: many
CDR3 protein: CASSVGDNEQFF; CDR3 DNA: TGTGCCAGCAGCGTCGGCGACAATGAGCAGTTCTTC; V gene: TRBV9; D gene: .; J gene: TRBJ2-1; clone size: many
CDR3 protein: CASSLDGGGGAFF; CDR3 DNA: TGCGCCAGCAGCTTGGACGGAGGGGGCGGCGCTTTCTTT; V gene: TRBV5-1; D gene: TRBD1; J gene: TRBJ1-1; clone size: many
CDR3 protein: CASSPWDTTDTQYF; CDR3 DNA: TGTGCCAGCAGCCCCTGGGACACCACAGATACGCAGTATTTT; V gene: TRBV5-6; D gene: .; J gene: TRBJ2-3; clone size: many
CDR3 protein: CATSRDRREETQYF; CDR3 DNA: TGTGCCACCAGCAGAGATCGGAGGGAAGAGACCCAGTACTTC; V gene: TRBV15; D gene: .; J gene: TRBJ2-5; clone size: .
CDR3 protein: CASSASADNEQFF; CDR3 DNA: TGTGCCAGCAGTGCCAGCGCGGACAATGAGCAGTTCTTC; V gene: TRBV2; D gene: .; J gene: TRBJ2-1; clone size: .
CDR3 protein: CASSIAAGETQYF; CDR3 DNA: TGTGCCAGTAGTATTGCAGCGGGAGAGACCCAGTACTTC; V gene: TRBV19; D gene: .; J gene: TRBJ2-5; clone size: .